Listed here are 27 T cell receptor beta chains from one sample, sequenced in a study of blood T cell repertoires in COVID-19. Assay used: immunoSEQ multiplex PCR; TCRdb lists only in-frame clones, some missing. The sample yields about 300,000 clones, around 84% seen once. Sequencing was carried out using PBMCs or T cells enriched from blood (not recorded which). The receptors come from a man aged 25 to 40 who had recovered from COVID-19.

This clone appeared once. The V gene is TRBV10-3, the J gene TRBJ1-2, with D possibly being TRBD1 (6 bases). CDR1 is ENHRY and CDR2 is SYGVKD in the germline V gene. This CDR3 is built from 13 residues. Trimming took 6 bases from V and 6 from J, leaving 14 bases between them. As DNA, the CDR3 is TGTGCCATCAGCGATCTAAACAGGGATGGCTACACCTTC. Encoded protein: CAISDLNRDGYTF.

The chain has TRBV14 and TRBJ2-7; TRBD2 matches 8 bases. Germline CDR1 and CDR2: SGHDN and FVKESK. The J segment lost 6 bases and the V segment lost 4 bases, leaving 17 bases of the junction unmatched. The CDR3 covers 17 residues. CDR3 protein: CASSLVGGGSNPREQYF. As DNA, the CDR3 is TGTGCCAGCAGCCTTGTCGGGGGGGGATCGAATCCCCGCGAGCAGTACTTC.

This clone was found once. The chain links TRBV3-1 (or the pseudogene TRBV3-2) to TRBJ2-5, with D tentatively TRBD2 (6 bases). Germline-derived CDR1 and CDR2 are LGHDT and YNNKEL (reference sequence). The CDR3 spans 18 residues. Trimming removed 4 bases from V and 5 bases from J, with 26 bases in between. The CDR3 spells CASSPPTRGNRRLETQYF. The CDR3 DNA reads TGTGCCAGCAGCCCCCCAACTCGGGGGAATCGTCGCCTGGAGACCCAGTACTTC.

CDR3: CASSLSPAGLDTQYF. In DNA form, the CDR3 reads TGCGCCAGCAGCCTATCTCCCGCGGGACTAGATACGCAGTATTTT. The chain carries TRBV5-1 and TRBJ2-3, with D possibly TRBD2 on 6 matching bases. The CDR3 has 15 amino acids. Looked up from germline, CDR1 is SGHRS and CDR2 is YFSETQ. V lost 4 bases and J 5 bases, leaving 17 bases between the germline ends. Filled out from reference TRBV5-1 and TRBJ2-3, the complete variable domain reads KAGVTQTPRYLIKTRGQQVTLSCSPISGHRSVSWYQQTPGQGLQFLFEYFSETQRNKGNFPGRFSGRQFSNSRSEMNVSTLELGDSALYLCASSLSPAGLDTQYFGPGTRLTVL.

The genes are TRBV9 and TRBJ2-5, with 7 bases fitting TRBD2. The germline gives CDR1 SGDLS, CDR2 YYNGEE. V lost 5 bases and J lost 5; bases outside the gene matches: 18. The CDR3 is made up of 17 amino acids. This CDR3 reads CASSVEEGKAGRETQYF. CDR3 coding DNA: TGTGCCAGCAGTGTGGAGGAGGGGAAAGCGGGAAGGGAGACCCAGTACTTC.

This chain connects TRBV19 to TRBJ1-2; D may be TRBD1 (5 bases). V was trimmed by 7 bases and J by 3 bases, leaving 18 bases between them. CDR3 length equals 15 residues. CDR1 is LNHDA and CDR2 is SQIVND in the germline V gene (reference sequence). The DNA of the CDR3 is TGTGCCAGTACCCAAAAGGACATGCTGTACTATGGCTACACCTTC. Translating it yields CASTQKDMLYYGYTF.

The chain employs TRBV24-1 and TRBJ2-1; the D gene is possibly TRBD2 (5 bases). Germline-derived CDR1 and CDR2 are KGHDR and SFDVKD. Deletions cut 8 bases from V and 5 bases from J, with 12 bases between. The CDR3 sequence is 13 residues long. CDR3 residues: CATTPLRDNEQFF. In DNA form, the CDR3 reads TGTGCCACCACCCCCTTGAGGGACAATGAGCAGTTCTTC.

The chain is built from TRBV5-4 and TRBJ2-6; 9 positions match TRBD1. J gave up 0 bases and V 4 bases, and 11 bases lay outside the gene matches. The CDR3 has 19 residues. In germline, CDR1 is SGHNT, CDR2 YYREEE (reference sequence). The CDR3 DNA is TGTGCCAGCAGCGTACCCGACAGGGGGACTCCCTCTGGGGCCAACGTCCTGACTTTC. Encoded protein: CASSVPDRGTPSGANVLTF.

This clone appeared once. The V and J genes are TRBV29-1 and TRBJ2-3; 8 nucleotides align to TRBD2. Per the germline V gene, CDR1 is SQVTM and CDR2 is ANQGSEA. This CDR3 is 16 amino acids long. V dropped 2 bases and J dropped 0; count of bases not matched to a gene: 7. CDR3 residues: CSVELIAGTSTDTQYF. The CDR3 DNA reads TGCAGCGTTGAACTCATAGCGGGAACTAGCACAGATACGCAGTATTTT.

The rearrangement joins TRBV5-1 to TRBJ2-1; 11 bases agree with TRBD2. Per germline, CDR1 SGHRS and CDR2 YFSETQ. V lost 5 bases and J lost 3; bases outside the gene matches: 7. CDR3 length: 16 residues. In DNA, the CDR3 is TGCGCCAGCAGGCCGACTAGCGGGATTGGCTACAATGAGCAGTTCTTC. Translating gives CASRPTSGIGYNEQFF.

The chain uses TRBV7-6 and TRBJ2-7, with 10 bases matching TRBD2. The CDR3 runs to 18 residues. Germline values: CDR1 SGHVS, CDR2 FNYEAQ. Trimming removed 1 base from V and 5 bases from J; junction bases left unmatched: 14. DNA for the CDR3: TGTGCCAGCAGCTTAGTACCTCCTAGCGGGAGCCGAGGAGACGAGCAGTACTTC. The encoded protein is CASSLVPPSGSRGDEQYF. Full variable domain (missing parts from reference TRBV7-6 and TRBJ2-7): GAGVSQSPRYKVTKRGQDVALRCDPISGHVSLYWYRQALGQGPEFLTYFNYEAQQDKSGLPNDRFSAERPEGSISTLTIQRTEQRDSAMYRCASSLVPPSGSRGDEQYFGPGTRLTVT.

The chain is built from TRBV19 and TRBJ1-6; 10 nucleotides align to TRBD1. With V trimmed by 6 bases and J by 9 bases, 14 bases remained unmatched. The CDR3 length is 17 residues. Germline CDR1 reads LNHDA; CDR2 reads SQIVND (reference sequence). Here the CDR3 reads CASSFRSPGQGSSPLHF. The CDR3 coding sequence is TGTGCCAGTAGCTTCCGCTCTCCGGGACAGGGGAGTTCACCCCTCCACTTT.

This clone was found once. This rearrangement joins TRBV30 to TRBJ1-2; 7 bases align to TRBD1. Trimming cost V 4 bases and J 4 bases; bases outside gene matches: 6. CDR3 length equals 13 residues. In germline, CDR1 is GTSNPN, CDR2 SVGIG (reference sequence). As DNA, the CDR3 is TGTGCCTGGATTCAACAGGGGCGCTATGGCTACACCTTC. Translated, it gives CAWIQQGRYGYTF.

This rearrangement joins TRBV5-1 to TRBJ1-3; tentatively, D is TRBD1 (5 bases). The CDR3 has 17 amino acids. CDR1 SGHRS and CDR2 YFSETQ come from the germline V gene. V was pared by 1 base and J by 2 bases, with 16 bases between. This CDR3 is CASSLTVLQGTGNTIYF. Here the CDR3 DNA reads TGCGCCAGCAGCTTGACCGTTCTCCAGGGAACTGGAAACACCATATATTTT.

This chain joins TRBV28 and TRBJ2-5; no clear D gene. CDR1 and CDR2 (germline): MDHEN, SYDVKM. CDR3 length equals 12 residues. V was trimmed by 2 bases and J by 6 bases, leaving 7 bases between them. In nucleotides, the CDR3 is TGTGCCAGCAGTTTACCGGTCCAGACCCAGTACTTC. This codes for CASSLPVQTQYF. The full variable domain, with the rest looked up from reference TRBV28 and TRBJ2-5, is DVKVTQSSRYLVKRTGEKVFLECVQDMDHENMFWYRQDPGLGLRLIYFSYDVKMKEKGDIPEGYSVSREKKERFSLILESASTNQTSMYLCASSLPVQTQYFGPGTRLLVL.

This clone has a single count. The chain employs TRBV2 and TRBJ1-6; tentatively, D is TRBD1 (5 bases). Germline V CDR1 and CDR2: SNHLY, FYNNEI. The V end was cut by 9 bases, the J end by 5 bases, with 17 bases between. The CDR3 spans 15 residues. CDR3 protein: CASPEGPRDNSPLHF. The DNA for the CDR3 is TGTGCCAGTCCGGAGGGACCTAGGGATAATTCACCCCTCCACTTT.

Written as DNA, the CDR3 is TGTGCCAGCAGGAAGGGGGGGCCTATCGCTAATGAAAAACTGTTTTTT. It translates to CASRKGGPIANEKLFF. The chain links TRBV28 to TRBJ1-4; D might be TRBD1 (6 bases). CDR1 and CDR2 (germline): MDHEN, SYDVKM. V was cut by 6 bases and J by 3 bases, with 17 bases left in between. This CDR3 comprises 16 residues.

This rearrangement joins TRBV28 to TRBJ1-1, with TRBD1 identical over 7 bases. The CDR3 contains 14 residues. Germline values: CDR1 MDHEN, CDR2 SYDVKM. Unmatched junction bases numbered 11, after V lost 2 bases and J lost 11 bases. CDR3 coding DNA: TGTGCCAGCAGTTTAGAATTGCCCAGGGGGATCGCTTTCTTT. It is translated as CASSLELPRGIAFF.

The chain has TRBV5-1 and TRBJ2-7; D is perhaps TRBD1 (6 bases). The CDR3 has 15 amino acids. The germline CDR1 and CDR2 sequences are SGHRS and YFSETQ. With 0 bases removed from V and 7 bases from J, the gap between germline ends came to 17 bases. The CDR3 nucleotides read TGCGCCAGCAGCTTGGGGATCGGACAGATCCTAGAGCAGTACTTC. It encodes CASSLGIGQILEQYF.

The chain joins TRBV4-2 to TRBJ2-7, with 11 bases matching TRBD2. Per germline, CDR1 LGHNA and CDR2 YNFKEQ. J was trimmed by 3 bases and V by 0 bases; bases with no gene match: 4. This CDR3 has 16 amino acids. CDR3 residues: CASSQDTSGGLYEQYF. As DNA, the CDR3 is TGTGCCAGCAGCCAAGATACTAGCGGGGGACTCTACGAGCAGTACTTC.

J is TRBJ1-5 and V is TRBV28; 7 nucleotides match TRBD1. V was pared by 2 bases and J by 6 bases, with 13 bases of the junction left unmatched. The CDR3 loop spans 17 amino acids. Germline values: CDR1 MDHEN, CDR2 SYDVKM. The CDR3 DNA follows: TGTGCCAGCAGTTTACCAGACAGGGTGAGATCGAGTCAGCCCCAGCATTTT. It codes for CASSLPDRVRSSQPQHF.

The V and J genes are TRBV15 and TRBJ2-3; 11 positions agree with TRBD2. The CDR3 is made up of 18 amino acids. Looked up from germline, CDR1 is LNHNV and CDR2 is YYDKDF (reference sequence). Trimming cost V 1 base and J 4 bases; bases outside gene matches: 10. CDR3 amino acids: CATSRVVAGGPFPDTQYF. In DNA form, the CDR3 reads TGTGCCACCAGCAGAGTGGTAGCGGGAGGGCCGTTTCCAGATACGCAGTATTTT.

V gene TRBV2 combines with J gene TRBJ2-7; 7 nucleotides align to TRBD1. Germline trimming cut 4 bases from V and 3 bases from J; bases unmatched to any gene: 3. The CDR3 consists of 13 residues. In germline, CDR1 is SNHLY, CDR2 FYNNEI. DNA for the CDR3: TGTGCCAGCAGTGGGACAGGAAGCTACGAGCAGTACTTC. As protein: CASSGTGSYEQYF. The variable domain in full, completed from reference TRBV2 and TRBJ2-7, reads EPEVTQTPSHQVTQMGQEVILRCVPISNHLYFYWYRQILGQKVEFLVSFYNNEISEKSEIFDDQFSVERPDGSNFTLKIRSTKLEDSAMYFCASSGTGSYEQYFGPGTRLTVT.

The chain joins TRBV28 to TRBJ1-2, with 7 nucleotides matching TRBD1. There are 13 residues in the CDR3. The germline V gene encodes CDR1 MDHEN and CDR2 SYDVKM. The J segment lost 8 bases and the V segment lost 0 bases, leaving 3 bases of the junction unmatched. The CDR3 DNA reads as TGTGCCAGCAGTTTATGGGCAGGGGGAGGCTACACCTTC. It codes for CASSLWAGGGYTF.

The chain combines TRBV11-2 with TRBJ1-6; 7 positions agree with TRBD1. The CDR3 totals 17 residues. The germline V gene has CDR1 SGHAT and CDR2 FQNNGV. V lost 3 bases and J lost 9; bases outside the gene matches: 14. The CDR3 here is CASSFSRQGPISSPLHF. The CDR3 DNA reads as TGTGCCAGCAGCTTCAGTCGACAGGGCCCGATTTCTTCACCCCTCCACTTT.

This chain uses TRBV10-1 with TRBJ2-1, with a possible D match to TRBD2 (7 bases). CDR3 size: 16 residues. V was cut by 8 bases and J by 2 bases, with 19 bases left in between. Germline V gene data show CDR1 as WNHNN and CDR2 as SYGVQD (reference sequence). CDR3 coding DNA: TGCGCCAGCGACCCGCAGGCGGGGGCCCCCTACAATGAGCAGTTCTTC. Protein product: CASDPQAGAPYNEQFF.

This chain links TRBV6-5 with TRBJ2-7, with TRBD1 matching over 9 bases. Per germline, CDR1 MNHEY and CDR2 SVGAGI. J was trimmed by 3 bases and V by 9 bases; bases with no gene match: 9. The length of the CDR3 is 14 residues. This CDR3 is CASQKGQGIYEQYF. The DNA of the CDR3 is TGTGCCAGTCAGAAGGGACAGGGCATCTACGAGCAGTACTTC.